These 18 T cell receptor beta chains originate from one sample sequenced in a study of blood T cell repertoires in COVID-19. The table came from immunoSEQ multiplex PCR; TCRdb's copy has only in-frame clones and leaves some out. Here the sample spans under 200,000 clones, roughly 91% being singletons. The sample was peripheral blood. All receptors come from a man aged 45-65 years who had recovered from COVID-19.

The chain employs TRBV7-2 and TRBJ2-7; 10 bases align to TRBD2. Germline V gene lookup returns CDR1 SGHTA and CDR2 FQGNSA. This CDR3 is 14 amino acids long. V shed 4 bases and J 4 bases; nucleotides not matched to a gene: 4. The CDR3 DNA follows: TGTGCCAGCAGCTCTCTAGCGGGAGAATACGAGCAGTACTTC. Its translation: CASSSLAGEYEQYF.

The gene calls are TRBV12-5 and TRBJ2-1; 7 nucleotides match TRBD2. Germline values: CDR1 LGHNT, CDR2 FRNRAP. After removal of 7 bases from V and 1 base from J, the junction contained 4 bases not matched to a gene. The CDR3 spans 14 residues. CDR3 residues: CASVSSGSYNEQFF. As DNA, the CDR3 is TGTGCTAGTGTCTCTAGCGGATCCTACAATGAGCAGTTCTTC.

The genes are TRBV28 and TRBJ1-1, with TRBD1 identical over 8 bases. V gave up 7 bases and J gave up 2 bases; unmatched junction bases: 6. In germline, CDR1 is MDHEN, CDR2 SYDVKM. This CDR3 has 14 amino acids. In DNA form, the CDR3 reads TGTGCCAGCAAACAGGGGGGGGTCAACACTGAAGCTTTCTTT. Protein sequence: CASKQGGVNTEAFF.

This chain connects TRBV7-3 to TRBJ2-4, with 10 bases matching TRBD1. The CDR3 sequence is 16 residues long. J gave up 6 bases and V 1 base, and 6 bases lay outside the gene matches. Germline CDR1 SGHTA, CDR2 FQGTGA. The CDR3 loop reads CASSLRATGGRNIQYF. Written as DNA, the CDR3 is TGTGCCAGCAGCTTAAGGGCGACAGGGGGCAGAAACATTCAGTACTTC.

This chain connects TRBV7-2 to TRBJ2-7; D gene uncertain. The V and J ends lost 5 bases and 4 bases respectively, with 12 bases between them. CDR3 length equals 13 residues. CDR1 is SGHTA and CDR2 is FQGNSA in the germline V gene. As DNA, the CDR3 is TGTGCCAGCAGCGCCCTTCATGCGTACGAGCAGTACTTC. Protein sequence: CASSALHAYEQYF.

The table lists this clone with a count of one. The genes are TRBV24-1 and TRBJ2-2; 7 nucleotides match TRBD1. After removal of 1 base from V and 0 bases from J, the junction contained 1 base not matched to a gene. Looked up from germline, CDR1 is KGHDR and CDR2 is SFDVKD. The CDR3 extends over 16 amino acids. The CDR3 loop is CATSDFGQANTGELFF. As DNA, the CDR3 is TGTGCCACCAGTGATTTCGGACAGGCGAACACCGGGGAGCTGTTTTTT.

The V call is TRBV3-1 (or the pseudogene TRBV3-2), the J call TRBJ1-5; 8 positions match TRBD1. CDR1 is LGHDT and CDR2 is YNNKEL in the germline V gene (reference sequence). The CDR3 consists of 14 residues. V shed 0 bases and J 11 bases; nucleotides not matched to a gene: 6. CDR3 nucleotides: TGTGCCAGCAGCCAAGAGCCAGACAGGGGCACCCAGCATTTT. The encoded protein is CASSQEPDRGTQHF.

J is TRBJ1-1 and V is TRBV6-5, with 7 bases matching TRBD1. Germline trimming cut 7 bases from V and 3 bases from J; bases unmatched to any gene: 8. CDR1 and CDR2 from the germline V gene are MNHEY and SVGAGI. The CDR3 extends over 14 amino acids. CDR3 protein: CASNRDRKDTEAFF. In DNA, the CDR3 is TGTGCCAGCAATCGGGACAGAAAAGACACTGAAGCTTTCTTT.

V gene TRBV6-4 combines with J gene TRBJ2-7; D possibly corresponds to TRBD1 (6 bases). Between the trimmed V and J ends, which lost 6 bases and 6 bases, there was a span of 15 bases. Per germline, CDR1 MRHNA and CDR2 SNTAGT. This CDR3 is built from 13 residues. In nucleotides, the CDR3 is TGTGCCAGCAGCGAAAGGCAGGGGAGCGAGCAGTACTTC. Translating gives CASSERQGSEQYF.

The rearrangement joins TRBV27 to TRBJ2-2; 15 bases align to TRBD2. This CDR3 contains 20 residues. Trimming at V came to 5 bases and at J to 0 bases, leaving 10 bases not matched to a gene. Germline V CDR1 and CDR2: MNHEY, SMNVEV (reference sequence). Written as DNA, the CDR3 is TGTGCCAGCAGTCCCTACGGACTAGCGGGGGGGCCGTCGAACACCGGGGAGCTGTTTTTT. Residues: CASSPYGLAGGPSNTGELFF.

V gene TRBV7-9 combines with J gene TRBJ2-3, with a possible D match to TRBD1 (5 bases). There are 15 residues in the CDR3. Germline assignment: CDR1 SEHNR and CDR2 FQNEAQ (reference sequence). V gave up 0 bases and J gave up 2 bases, with 9 bases separating them. CDR3 in amino acids: CASSLAGQLTDTQYF. CDR3 in DNA: TGTGCCAGCAGCTTAGCAGGACAACTCACAGATACGCAGTATTTT.

The chain carries TRBV18 and TRBJ2-5; D unresolved. Looked up from germline, CDR1 is KGHSH and CDR2 is LQKENI. Deletions cut 6 bases from V and 2 bases from J, with 16 bases between. This CDR3 region has 15 residues. DNA of the CDR3: TGTGCCAGCTCGACTCGGCGGATACTTCAAGAGACCCAGTACTTC. Translation: CASSTRRILQETQYF.

The chain employs TRBV3-1 (or the pseudogene TRBV3-2) and TRBJ2-2; D call uncertain. Germline V gene lookup returns CDR1 LGHDT and CDR2 YNNKEL (reference sequence). V was clipped by 2 bases and J by 8 bases, with 6 bases between them. The CDR3 loop spans 12 amino acids. CDR3 in amino acids: CASSQLEGELFF. CDR3 DNA sequence: TGTGCCAGCAGCCAATTAGAAGGGGAGCTGTTTTTT.

The genes are TRBV18 and TRBJ2-1; TRBD1 agrees at 9 bases. Trimming at V came to 2 bases and at J to 5 bases, leaving 4 bases not matched to a gene. This CDR3 has 15 amino acids. CDR1 and CDR2 (germline): KGHSH, LQKENI. CDR3 region: CASSPEGQGNNEQFF. CDR3 nucleotide sequence: TGTGCCAGCTCACCAGAGGGACAGGGTAACAATGAGCAGTTCTTC.

The chain joins TRBV9 to TRBJ2-3; 12 positions match TRBD1. Germline V gene sequence: CDR1 SGDLS, CDR2 YYNGEE. V lost 1 base and J lost 6; bases outside the gene matches: 3. The CDR3 sequence is 15 residues long. CDR3 in amino acids: CASSVTGTGGDTQYF. CDR3 in DNA: TGTGCCAGCAGCGTAACCGGGACAGGGGGCGATACGCAGTATTTT. Full variable domain (outside the CDR3, taken from reference TRBV9 and TRBJ2-3): DSGVTQTPKHLITATGQRVTLRCSPRSGDLSVYWYQQSLDQGLQFLIQYYNGEERAKGNILERFSAQQFPDLHSELNLSSLELGDSALYFCASSVTGTGGDTQYFGPGTRLTVL.

Turning to this clone: The DNA is left out, because the CDR3 cannot be placed on it with certainty; the CDR3 is given as TCRdb lists it. V and J are TRBV27 and TRBJ2-5; TRBD2, the table's D call, was not compared with the DNA. In germline, CDR1 is MNHEY, CDR2 SMNVEV (reference sequence). The CDR3 is 14 residues long, counting both termini. The CDR3 loop reads CASSSSGWRETQYF.

This chain links TRBV10-2 with TRBJ2-7, with 10 bases that match TRBD2. The CDR3 contains 15 residues. Germline assignment: CDR1 WSHSY and CDR2 SAAADI. The V gene end was trimmed by 4 bases and the J gene end by 6 bases; junction bases not matched to a gene: 9. The CDR3: CASSGGSGRLGEQYF. CDR3 DNA sequence: TGCGCCAGCAGTGGGGGTAGCGGGAGGTTGGGCGAGCAGTACTTC.

The chain combines TRBV28 with TRBJ2-7, with 7 bases that match TRBD1. The CDR3 has 15 residues. Looked up from germline, CDR1 is MDHEN and CDR2 is SYDVKM. Losses at the gene ends were 5 bases for V and 0 bases for J; bases not matched to a gene: 7. The CDR3 DNA reads TGTGCCAGCAGTCCGACAGGGCCGAGCTCCTACGAGCAGTACTTC. Amino acids: CASSPTGPSSYEQYF.